The sequence of this T cell receptor (beta chain) was determined in a study of cytomegalovirus exposure and HLA in healthy donors. Primers included in the PCR were 60 Vbeta and 13 Jbeta primers. The table came from immunoSEQ multiplex PCR; TCRdb's copy has only in-frame clones and leaves some out. The sample includes about 160,000 clones, 75% to 90% of them seen just once. The germline gives CDR1 MDHEN, CDR2 SYDVKM. The germline V and J ends were trimmed by 6 bases and 5 bases, with 22 bases remaining between them. This CDR3 comprises 16 residues. Of note for this clone: The antigen is undetermined.

Although they were nominally healthy when sampled, donors likely had unrecorded immune exposures. Overall study results and limits: Per a later analysis, HLA-associated TCR beta chains showed more clonal expansion than other, equally common TCR beta chains. Most CMV-associated TCR beta chains appeared HLA-restricted in a later analysis.

This receptor was obtained from a woman younger than 35 in good health and CMV-seronegative. The gene calls are TRBV28 and TRBJ1-1; the D gene is possibly TRBD1 (5 bases). Sequencing input: PBMCs. In DNA form, the CDR3 reads TGTGCCAGCAGCCTTACATCTGGGGCAGGGAAAACTGAAGCTTTCTTT. It translates to CASSLTSGAGKTEAFF.